Sequencing of this T cell receptor (beta chain) was carried out in a study of PD-1 blockade in classical Hodgkin lymphoma. The study's findings and limits: Why the repertoires differ is still unclear, perhaps disease activity or prior therapy. Relapsed/refractory patients reportedly had the lowest baseline TCR diversity, below newly diagnosed patients, who were below healthy donors.

This CDR3 is 14 amino acids long. Trimming left V 4 bases short and J 4 bases short, with 13 bases between. Germline V lookup: CDR1 SNHLY, CDR2 FYNNEI. This clone was counted between two and nine times. Its antigen remains unidentified. The table came from immunoSEQ multiplex PCR; TCRdb's copy has only in-frame clones and leaves some out. The sample consists of about 21,000 clones, 94% of them appearing once. Time point: newly diagnosed, previously untreated cHL patient sample. Serving as comparison were PBMCs from newly diagnosed, untreated classical Hodgkin lymphoma, which were sequenced alongside the relapsed/refractory trial patients.

The clonotype was recovered from a human donor with classical Hodgkin lymphoma. Sequencing used peripheral blood mononuclear cells (PBMCs). The genes are TRBV2 and TRBJ1-1; no clear D gene. The CDR3 DNA reads as TGTGCCAGCAGTGTAGGGAGAATGGTCACTGAAGCTTTCTTT. This encodes CASSVGRMVTEAFF.